The 20 T cell receptor beta chains below come from one sample, sequenced in a study of cytomegalovirus exposure and HLA in healthy donors. Vbeta (60) and Jbeta (13) primers were used in the PCR. The table came from immunoSEQ multiplex PCR; TCRdb's copy has only in-frame clones and leaves some out. The sample records some 30,000 clones, roughly 44% being singletons. The sequencing sample was made of PBMCs. The receptors shown here come from a woman in her fifties or sixties in good health and CMV-seronegative.

There are a few counts of this clone. J is TRBJ2-1 and V is TRBV5-8, with TRBD2 matching over 8 bases. V shed 1 base and J 9 bases; nucleotides not matched to a gene: 9. The germline CDR1 and CDR2 sequences are SGHTS and YDEGEE. This CDR3 region has 15 residues. DNA for the CDR3: TGTGCCAGCAGCTTGTTGGGACTAGTACCCGGTGAGCAGTTCTTC. It translates to CASSLLGLVPGEQFF.

This chain uses TRBV6-6 with TRBJ1-1; 8 nucleotides line up with TRBD1. The germline V gene encodes CDR1 MNHNY and CDR2 SVGAGI (reference sequence). The V and J ends lost 2 bases and 4 bases, in that order; junction bases with no gene match: 9. The CDR3 length is 16 residues. CDR3 in DNA: TGTGCCAGCAGTTACGGGCAGGGGGCTCCGGTCACTGAAGCTTTCTTT. It encodes CASSYGQGAPVTEAFF.

This clone was picked up a small number of times. J is TRBJ2-1 and V is TRBV7-7, with 9 positions matching TRBD2. Germline loops: CDR1 SSHAT, CDR2 FNYEAQ (reference sequence). The J segment lost 4 bases and the V segment lost 5 bases, leaving 6 bases of the junction unmatched. The CDR3 spans 15 residues. CDR3 DNA sequence: TGTGCCAGCAGCACCGGGACTAGCCGGTACAATGAGCAGTTCTTC. Translating it yields CASSTGTSRYNEQFF.

V gene TRBV18 combines with J gene TRBJ2-2; 11 bases match TRBD1. V was clipped by 3 bases and J by 5 bases; unmatched bases: 5. Per the germline V gene, CDR1 is KGHSH and CDR2 is LQKENI. The CDR3 extends over 16 amino acids. The CDR3 here is CASSPGTGGKTGELFF. The CDR3 DNA sequence: TGTGCCAGCTCACCTGGGACAGGGGGAAAGACCGGGGAGCTGTTTTTT.

The V call is TRBV7-9, the J call TRBJ1-4; the D is unclear. CDR1 is SEHNR and CDR2 is FQNEAQ in the germline V gene (reference sequence). The CDR3 length is 14 residues. V dropped 2 bases and J dropped 5 bases, with 9 bases sitting between them. The DNA for the CDR3 is TGTGCCAGCAGCTTAAAAGGAGGGAATGAAAAACTGTTTTTT. Residues: CASSLKGGNEKLFF. Combining the CDR3 with reference TRBV7-9 and TRBJ1-4 gives the whole variable domain DTGVSQNPRHKITKRGQNVTFRCDPISEHNRLYWYRQTLGQGPEFLTYFQNEAQLEKSRLLSDRFSAERPKGSFSTLEIQRTEQGDSAMYLCASSLKGGNEKLFFGSGTQLSVL.

This clone showed up just once. This chain links TRBV7-9 with TRBJ2-7; 7 bases match TRBD2. In germline, CDR1 is SEHNR, CDR2 FQNEAQ (reference sequence). Trimming at V came to 4 bases and at J to 3 bases, leaving 6 bases not matched to a gene. The CDR3 has 14 residues. CDR3 amino acids: CASSYPERGYEQYF. In DNA form, the CDR3 reads TGTGCCAGCAGCTACCCGGAGCGGGGCTACGAGCAGTACTTC.

This chain joins TRBV5-1 and TRBJ2-7; a weak D match, TRBD1 (6 bases). Germline-derived CDR1 and CDR2 are SGHRS and YFSETQ. The CDR3 consists of 15 residues. Trimming removed 4 bases at V and 3 bases at J, with 17 bases between. DNA of the CDR3: TGCGCCAGCAGCGCCCCACAGGGATCTCACTACGAGCAGTACTTC. It yields the protein CASSAPQGSHYEQYF.

The chain carries TRBV2 and TRBJ2-3, with 7 nucleotides matching TRBD2. V trimming: 6 bases; J trimming: 7 bases; junction bases outside the gene matches: 7. From germline, CDR1 is SNHLY and CDR2 FYNNEI. This CDR3 has 13 residues. The chain's CDR3 is CASRGTNQNTQYF. For the CDR3, the DNA is TGTGCCAGCAGGGGGACTAACCAAAATACGCAGTATTTT.

V is TRBV2 and J is TRBJ1-1; 10 bases are a match to TRBD1. The CDR3 is made up of 14 amino acids. V lost 4 bases to trimming and J lost 4 bases; unmatched junction nucleotides: 3. Per the germline V gene, CDR1 is SNHLY and CDR2 is FYNNEI. CDR3 DNA sequence: TGTGCCAGCAGTGCGGGACAGGGGTTCACTGAAGCTTTCTTT. Encoded protein: CASSAGQGFTEAFF.

The V gene is TRBV5-1, the J gene TRBJ2-2; TRBD1 matches 11 bases. This CDR3 has 17 residues. The V segment lost 2 bases and the J segment 3 bases; nucleotides outside the gene matches: 6. The germline CDR1 and CDR2 sequences are SGHRS and YFSETQ. As DNA, the CDR3 is TGCGCCAGCAGCTTTACCGGACAGGGGGCAGACACCGGGGAGCTGTTTTTT. Residues: CASSFTGQGADTGELFF.

V and J are TRBV6-6 and TRBJ2-2, with a tentative D call TRBD2 (6 bases). V lost 5 bases to trimming and J lost 1 base, with 8 bases between them. This CDR3 spans 14 amino acids. The germline gives CDR1 MNHNY, CDR2 SVGAGI (reference sequence). The CDR3: CASSSGRNTGELFF. The CDR3 DNA sequence: TGTGCCAGCAGTAGCGGGCGGAACACCGGGGAGCTGTTTTTT.

The rearrangement uses TRBV9 and TRBJ2-7; D is possibly TRBD2 (7 bases). Trimming stripped 0 bases from V and 3 bases from J, with 13 bases between. The CDR3 loop spans 15 amino acids. CDR1 SGDLS and CDR2 YYNGEE come from the germline V gene. CDR3 DNA: TGTGCCAGCAGCGTAGCTACGGGGGGCGGCTACGAGCAGTACTTC. It codes for CASSVATGGGYEQYF. The full variable domain, with the rest looked up from reference TRBV9 and TRBJ2-7, is DSGVTQTPKHLITATGQRVTLRCSPRSGDLSVYWYQQSLDQGLQFLIQYYNGEERAKGNILERFSAQQFPDLHSELNLSSLELGDSALYFCASSVATGGGYEQYFGPGTRLTVT.

V gene TRBV21-1 combines with J gene TRBJ2-7; the D call in the table, TRBD1, was not verified against the DNA. TRBV21-1 is reported as a pseudogene. CDR3 length: 14 amino acids. The CDR3 nucleotides are TGTGCCAGCAGCAAAGCGGGCAGACACTACGAGCAGTACTTC. This encodes CASSKAGRHYEQYF.

This clone has only a few counts. J is TRBJ2-3 and V is TRBV5-1; TRBD2 agrees at 13 bases. The CDR3 loop spans 20 amino acids. The germline V gene has CDR1 SGHRS and CDR2 YFSETQ. The J segment lost 0 bases and the V segment lost 3 bases, leaving 13 bases of the junction unmatched. The CDR3 sequence is CASSSATSGRASDSTDTQYF. As DNA, the CDR3 is TGCGCCAGCAGCTCCGCTACTAGCGGGAGGGCCTCGGACAGCACAGATACGCAGTATTTT. The variable domain in full, completed from reference TRBV5-1 and TRBJ2-3, reads KAGVTQTPRYLIKTRGQQVTLSCSPISGHRSVSWYQQTPGQGLQFLFEYFSETQRNKGNFPGRFSGRQFSNSRSEMNVSTLELGDSALYLCASSSATSGRASDSTDTQYFGPGTRLTVL.

The chain recombines TRBV5-1 with TRBJ2-7; 8 positions match TRBD1. The CDR3 spans 15 residues. V lost 4 bases, J lost 0 bases, and 6 bases stayed unmatched. The germline gives CDR1 SGHRS, CDR2 YFSETQ. The CDR3 loop reads CASSPWTGTSYEQYF. Written as DNA, the CDR3 is TGCGCCAGCAGCCCCTGGACAGGGACCTCCTACGAGCAGTACTTC.

In regard to this clone: One end of the junction does not line up with germline, which may come from a read error. This rearrangement joins TRBV19 to TRBJ2-3; 9 bases fit TRBD2. The CDR3 loop spans 15 amino acids. Germline CDR1 LNHDA, CDR2 SQIVND (reference sequence). In DNA, the CDR3 is TGTGCCAGTAACAACGGGCGGGGGGGCACACATACGCAGTATTTT. Its translation is CASNNGRGGTHTQYF.

This chain connects TRBV9 to TRBJ2-3; TRBD1 agrees at 7 bases. Losses at the gene ends were 8 bases for V and 3 bases for J; bases not matched to a gene: 6. The CDR3 has 13 residues. Germline V gene lookup returns CDR1 SGDLS and CDR2 YYNGEE. CDR3 sequence: CASSTGRTDTQYF. The CDR3 DNA follows: TGTGCCAGTTCGACAGGGCGAACAGATACGCAGTATTTT.

The chain couples TRBV4-1 to TRBJ2-3; 9 bases are shared with TRBD2. Germline CDR1 and CDR2: MGHRA and YSYEKL. The CDR3 consists of 16 residues. V trimming: 1 base; J trimming: 3 bases; junction bases outside the gene matches: 5. CDR3 in amino acids: CASSQVKLAGTDTQYF. The CDR3 region has the DNA TGCGCCAGCAGCCAAGTCAAACTAGCGGGTACAGATACGCAGTATTTT.

This clone occurred a few times. The chain is built from TRBV11-3 and TRBJ2-1, with D uncertain. V was trimmed by 5 bases and J by 6 bases, leaving 8 bases between them. From germline, CDR1 is SGHNT and CDR2 YENEEA. This CDR3 comprises 12 residues. The DNA of the CDR3 is TGTGCCAGCAGCGGGCCCGGCAATGAGCAGTTCTTC. Its translation is CASSGPGNEQFF.

This chain joins TRBV2 and TRBJ2-7, with D uncertain. This CDR3 has 15 residues. The V end was cut by 0 bases, the J end by 2 bases, with 11 bases between. Germline V lookup: CDR1 SNHLY, CDR2 FYNNEI. The CDR3 DNA is TGTGCCAGCAGTGAAGCATCACAGCCAACCTACGAGCAGTACTTC. Encoded protein: CASSEASQPTYEQYF.